Listed here are 28 T cell receptor beta chains from one sample, sequenced in a study of CD8+ T cells in alopecia areata (dated by TCRdb to the late 2010s). The library came from the immunoSEQ multiplex PCR assay. RNA was extracted from all samples and reverse transcribed into cDNA as template for TCR sequencing. TCRdb limited this immuneACCESS table to in-frame rearrangements with V and J called. A share of clones is missing; checked studies link under half to unresolved V genes, and the rest is unexplained. This sample gives 95,000 to 120,000 clones in total; 55% to 70% of them show up just once. The leading ten clones occupy roughly a quarter of the sample. The sample comprised NKG2D-low CD8+ T cells sorted from blood. The sample's cell subset or site label, decoded: sorted CD8+ NKG2D-low blood T cells. The receptors shown here come from a human donor with alopecia areata.

The chain recombines TRBV7-8 with TRBJ2-7, with D possibly being TRBD2 (6 bases). The CDR3 is made up of 14 amino acids. The germline V and J ends were trimmed by 10 bases and 6 bases, with 22 bases remaining between them. Per the germline V gene, CDR1 is SGHVS and CDR2 is FQNEAQ. DNA of the CDR3: TGTGCCACTTCACCAGGGACTGGCGGGGCCGAGCAGTACTTC. Amino acid sequence: CATSPGTGGAEQYF.

The chain carries TRBV28 and TRBJ2-7, with 9 positions matching TRBD1. Germline CDR1 MDHEN, CDR2 SYDVKM. Unmatched junction bases numbered 8, after V lost 3 bases and J lost 2 bases. The CDR3 length is 16 residues. CDR3 sequence: CASSFLTGQGPYEQYF. CDR3 coding DNA: TGTGCCAGCAGTTTCCTCACGGGACAGGGCCCCTACGAGCAGTACTTC.

The chain uses TRBV5-6 and TRBJ2-2; 7 bases match TRBD1. V lost 0 bases to trimming and J lost 4 bases; unmatched junction nucleotides: 12. The germline V gene encodes CDR1 SGHDT and CDR2 YYEEEE. CDR3 size: 18 residues. CDR3 sequence reads: CASSLEGQTTSFTGELFF. As DNA, the CDR3 is TGTGCCAGCAGCTTGGAGGGACAGACAACTTCCTTCACCGGGGAGCTGTTTTTT.

V is TRBV27 and J is TRBJ1-1, with D possibly being TRBD1 (5 bases). V lost 0 bases and J lost 6, with 8 bases in between. The CDR3 is 13 residues long. Per the germline V gene, CDR1 is MNHEY and CDR2 is SMNVEV (reference sequence). The CDR3 is CASSLSGPSEAFF. CDR3 DNA: TGTGCCAGCAGTTTATCGGGGCCATCTGAAGCTTTCTTT.

This rearrangement joins TRBV6-6 to TRBJ2-1; D unresolved. Trimming stripped 0 bases from V and 8 bases from J, with 5 bases between. The CDR3 contains 12 residues. Germline values: CDR1 MNHNY, CDR2 SVGAGI (reference sequence). CDR3: CASSYSSDEQFF. The CDR3 coding sequence is TGTGCCAGCAGTTACTCTAGTGATGAGCAGTTCTTC.

This chain connects TRBV7-9 to TRBJ2-7; 10 positions match TRBD1. The CDR3 runs to 16 residues. V shed 5 bases and J 1 base; nucleotides not matched to a gene: 8. The V gene's germline CDR1 is SEHNR and CDR2 FQNEAQ (reference sequence). CDR3 DNA: TGTGCCAGCAGCCTCACGGGACAGGGGATTTCCTACGAGCAGTACTTC. It translates to CASSLTGQGISYEQYF.

The CDR3 here is CASSLEGAGANVLTF. The CDR3, as DNA: TGTGCCAGCAGTCTCGAGGGGGCTGGGGCCAACGTCCTGACTTTC. The chain is built from TRBV9 and TRBJ2-6; D possibly corresponds to TRBD1 (6 bases). This CDR3 spans 15 amino acids. The ends were cut back, 5 bases at V and 2 bases at J, with 11 bases in the middle. CDR1 SGDLS and CDR2 YYNGEE come from the germline V gene. The full variable domain, in which reference TRBV9 and TRBJ2-6 provide the parts outside the CDR3, is DSGVTQTPKHLITATGQRVTLRCSPRSGDLSVYWYQQSLDQGLQFLIQYYNGEERAKGNILERFSAQQFPDLHSELNLSSLELGDSALYFCASSLEGAGANVLTFGAGSRLTVL.

CDR3 in DNA: TGCGCCAGCAGCCAAGATTTGCAGGAAAACTATGGCTACACCTTC. It specifies CASSQDLQENYGYTF. The chain is built from TRBV4-1 and TRBJ1-2; unclear D gene. The length of the CDR3 is 15 residues. The V end was cut by 0 bases, the J end by 2 bases, with 10 bases between. Germline V lookup: CDR1 MGHRA, CDR2 YSYEKL.

V gene TRBV6-5 combines with J gene TRBJ2-5, with TRBD2 matching over 8 bases. Germline CDR1 is MNHEY and CDR2 is SVGAGI. The length of the CDR3 is 14 residues. The trim removed 0 bases at V and 4 bases at J, leaving 1 base unmatched. The CDR3 loop reads CASSYSRGGETQYF. The DNA for the CDR3 is TGTGCCAGCAGTTACTCCCGGGGGGGAGAGACCCAGTACTTC.

The CDR3: CASSDLRSLVGEQYF. CDR3 DNA sequence: TGTGCCAGCAGTGATTTACGAAGTCTTGTGGGCGAGCAGTACTTC. The chain employs TRBV25-1 and TRBJ2-7; D remains unclear. CDR1 and CDR2 from the germline V gene are MGHDK and SYGVNS. V dropped 3 bases and J dropped 6 bases, with 18 bases sitting between them. This CDR3 comprises 15 residues.

The chain combines TRBV11-2 with TRBJ1-5; D is undetermined. The length of the CDR3 is 16 residues. Trimming removed 1 base at V and 1 base at J, with 11 bases between. The germline gives CDR1 SGHAT, CDR2 FQNNGV. The CDR3 loop is CASSLAGRGSNQPQHF. The CDR3 DNA reads as TGTGCCAGCAGCTTAGCGGGCCGGGGAAGCAATCAGCCCCAGCATTTT.

This clone has just one count. The chain uses TRBV5-1 and TRBJ2-7; no clear D. Germline V gene lookup returns CDR1 SGHRS and CDR2 YFSETQ. The CDR3 is 11 residues long. Between the trimmed V and J ends, which lost 0 bases and 5 bases, there was a span of 3 bases. The CDR3 DNA is TGCGCCAGCAGCTTGGCGGACGAGCAGTACTTC. Its protein is CASSLADEQYF.

The V call is TRBV27, the J call TRBJ1-1, with 7 bases aligning to TRBD1. Germline V gene sequence: CDR1 MNHEY, CDR2 SMNVEV (reference sequence). The CDR3 is 14 amino acids. V was pared by 8 bases and J by 7 bases, with 13 bases of the junction left unmatched. The CDR3 sequence: CASEDRSALGEAFF. The CDR3 region has the DNA TGTGCCAGCGAGGACAGGAGCGCCCTCGGTGAAGCTTTCTTT.

The rearrangement links TRBV6-1 to TRBJ1-1; D is uncertain. Trimming cost V 1 base and J 4 bases, with 10 bases left between them. Germline assignment: CDR1 MNHNS and CDR2 SASEGT. The CDR3 spans 14 residues. CDR3 nucleotides: TGTGCCAGCAGTGAAGATGGTGGGCTCACTGAAGCTTTCTTT. It codes for CASSEDGGLTEAFF.

This clone was seen just once. This chain joins TRBV9 and TRBJ2-1; 13 nucleotides line up with TRBD2. The germline CDR1 and CDR2 sequences are SGDLS and YYNGEE. The V segment lost 2 bases and the J segment 7 bases; nucleotides outside the gene matches: 9. This CDR3 is built from 17 residues. The CDR3: CASSVPTSGRAENEQFF. In nucleotides, the CDR3 is TGTGCCAGCAGCGTCCCCACTAGCGGGAGGGCCGAGAATGAGCAGTTCTTC.

The rearrangement joins TRBV5-1 to TRBJ2-7, with D perhaps matching TRBD1 (5 bases). Trimming took off 0 bases at V and 1 base at J, with 11 bases between the two ends. Germline V gives CDR1 SGHRS, CDR2 YFSETQ. This CDR3 has 15 amino acids. The chain's CDR3 is CASSLADRGSYEQYF. The CDR3 DNA reads TGCGCCAGCAGCTTGGCCGATAGGGGTTCCTACGAGCAGTACTTC.

V is TRBV29-1 and J is TRBJ1-2, with TRBD1 identical over 7 bases. Per the germline V gene, CDR1 is SQVTM and CDR2 is ANQGSEA. Trimming took 3 bases from V and 7 from J; bases not matched to a gene: 8. The CDR3 consists of 13 residues. The CDR3 here is CSVEDRSPGGYTF. CDR3 coding DNA: TGCAGCGTTGAGGACAGGAGTCCGGGTGGCTACACCTTC.

CDR3 sequence (DNA): TGTGCCAGCTCACCCACCCACTCAGATGAGCAGTTCTTC. This codes for CASSPTHSDEQFF. The genes are TRBV18 and TRBJ2-1; D gene uncertain. Trimming removed 3 bases from V and 8 bases from J, with 11 bases in between. Germline loops: CDR1 KGHSH, CDR2 LQKENI. The length of the CDR3 is 13 residues.

The CDR3 reads CASSLFGGSGELFF. CDR3 sequence (DNA): TGTGCCAGCAGTTTGTTTGGGGGCTCCGGGGAGCTGTTTTTT. The chain combines TRBV27 with TRBJ2-2; D perhaps matches TRBD1 (6 bases). Looked up from germline, CDR1 is MNHEY and CDR2 is SMNVEV (reference sequence). The CDR3 totals 14 residues. Between the trimmed V and J ends, which lost 3 bases and 6 bases, there was a span of 11 bases.

The V gene is TRBV7-9, the J gene TRBJ2-3, with a tentative D call TRBD2 (6 bases). The germline V and J ends were trimmed by 2 bases and 2 bases, with 17 bases remaining between them. Germline V gives CDR1 SEHNR, CDR2 FQNEAQ (reference sequence). The CDR3 runs 17 residues. CDR3 in amino acids: CASSLSHRGGFTDTQYF. CDR3 DNA: TGTGCCAGCAGCTTATCCCACCGGGGAGGTTTCACAGATACGCAGTATTTT. The full variable domain, in which reference TRBV7-9 and TRBJ2-3 provide the parts outside the CDR3, is DTGVSQNPRHKITKRGQNVTFRCDPISEHNRLYWYRQTLGQGPEFLTYFQNEAQLEKSRLLSDRFSAERPKGSFSTLEIQRTEQGDSAMYLCASSLSHRGGFTDTQYFGPGTRLTVL.

The chain couples TRBV5-6 to TRBJ2-7; D unresolved. Germline V CDR1 and CDR2: SGHDT, YYEEEE. V lost 4 bases to trimming and J lost 3 bases, with 8 bases between them. The CDR3 runs 12 residues. The CDR3 coding sequence is TGTGCCAGCAGCCAGGAGCTCTACGAGCAGTACTTC. Residues: CASSQELYEQYF.

This clone appeared a few times. V usage is TRBV29-1 and J usage is TRBJ2-3; no definite D call. This CDR3 spans 11 amino acids. Per germline, CDR1 SQVTM and CDR2 ANQGSEA. Trimming left V 5 bases short and J 3 bases short, with 6 bases between. In nucleotides, the CDR3 is TGCAGCGTTCCTAGTACAGATACGCAGTATTTT. Translation gives CSVPSTDTQYF.

This clone was observed a handful of times. This chain links TRBV29-1 with TRBJ2-7; D possibly corresponds to TRBD1 (7 bases). Looked up from germline, CDR1 is SQVTM and CDR2 is ANQGSEA. CDR3 length: 15 residues. Between the trimmed V and J ends, which lost 1 base and 4 bases, there was a span of 17 bases. DNA of the CDR3: TGCAGCGTTGAAGGGGCGGGACAGAGGGAGTACGAGCAGTACTTC. Translated, it gives CSVEGAGQREYEQYF.

This clone was picked up a small number of times. V gene TRBV29-1 combines with J gene TRBJ2-1, with 8 bases fitting TRBD2. V was clipped by 7 bases and J by 4 bases; unmatched bases: 9. This CDR3 spans 14 amino acids. Germline V gene lookup returns CDR1 SQVTM and CDR2 ANQGSEA. This chain's CDR3 is CSGSGTRYYNEQFF. In DNA, the CDR3 is TGCAGCGGATCGGGGACTAGGTATTACAATGAGCAGTTCTTC.

This clone has a single count. The gene calls are TRBV5-6 and TRBJ1-2; D is unclear. The CDR3 has 12 amino acids. The germline V gene encodes CDR1 SGHDT and CDR2 YYEEEE. V was clipped by 2 bases and J by 7 bases, with 9 bases between them. The CDR3 loop is CASSFGSSGYTF. Here the CDR3 DNA reads TGTGCCAGCAGCTTCGGGAGCTCTGGCTACACCTTC. The whole variable domain, filled in from reference TRBV5-6 and TRBJ1-2, reads DAGVTQSPTHLIKTRGQQVTLRCSPKSGHDTVSWYQQALGQGPQFIFQYYEEEERQRGNFPDRFSGHQFPNYSSELNVNALLLGDSALYLCASSFGSSGYTFGSGTRLTVV.

The chain combines TRBV30 with TRBJ2-3; TRBD2 might be the D (6 bases). Germline-derived CDR1 and CDR2 are GTSNPN and SVGIG (reference sequence). Trimming took 4 bases from V and 2 from J, leaving 10 bases between them. This CDR3 comprises 13 residues. The CDR3 nucleotides read TGTGCCTGGAATAGGGGACTCACAGATACGCAGTATTTT. It is translated as CAWNRGLTDTQYF.

This chain uses TRBV4-1 with TRBJ1-2, with D unresolved. V was pared by 1 base and J by 7 bases, with 22 bases between. This CDR3 spans 17 amino acids. CDR1 MGHRA and CDR2 YSYEKL come from the germline V gene. CDR3 in amino acids: CASSQAPDGMTAAGYTF. The CDR3 region has the DNA TGCGCCAGCAGCCAAGCCCCGGACGGGATGACGGCTGCTGGCTACACCTTC.

The J gene is TRBJ1-2, the V gene TRBV7-8; D remains unclear. Germline lookup yields CDR1 SGHVS and CDR2 FQNEAQ. CDR3 length equals 15 residues. V was cut by 1 base and J by 6 bases, with 15 bases left in between. The CDR3 coding sequence is TGTGCCAGCAGCTTAGATTTAGTTGTAGGTCATGGCTACACCTTC. It codes for CASSLDLVVGHGYTF.